The rows below give T cell receptor beta chains drawn from one sample of a study of blood T cell repertoires in COVID-19. Here immunoSEQ multiplex PCR was the method, and the copy in TCRdb shows in-frame clones only, minus some. The sample holds fewer than 200,000 clones, 82% seen once. Sequenced input: peripheral blood. These receptor sequences come from a woman aged 55-69 years with COVID-19, enrolled during active disease. Both conserved end residues are part of each CDR3. The order of the fields is V gene, J gene, D gene, clone size, CDR3 DNA, CDR3 protein. The D gene is left open where the match is weak. A row's size may be missing; if present it is once, few, many or a size class.

TRBV5-6,TRBJ2-3,.,.,TGTGCCAGCAGCTTGCCCGTCGATACGCAGTATTTT,CASSLPVDTQYF
TRBV19,TRBJ2-3,TRBD1,.,TGTGCCAGTAGGCTCGACAGGGTTCGCACAGATACGCAGTATTTT,CASRLDRVRTDTQYF
TRBV19,TRBJ1-5,.,.,TGTGCCAGCTTAACAGGTTTCAATCAGCCCCAGCATTTT,CASLTGFNQPQHF
TRBV6-5,TRBJ2-1,.,.,TGTGCCAGCAGCGACAGGTTGAAACCGTTCTTC,CASSDRLKPFF
TRBV3-1/TRBV3-2,TRBJ2-1,TRBD2,.,TGTGCCAGCAGCCAATGGGGCGGGGGGGCCAAGTACAATGAGCAGTTCTTC,CASSQWGGGAKYNEQFF
TRBV4-3,TRBJ2-3,TRBD2,few,TGCGCCAGCAGCCCAAGTTTAGCTAGCGGGAGCGCAGATACGCAGTATTTT,CASSPSLASGSADTQYF
TRBV24-1,TRBJ2-5,.,.,TGTGCCACCAGTGACCGTGGGACTCAAGAGACCCAGTACTTC,CATSDRGTQETQYF
TRBV7-9,TRBJ1-2,TRBD1,.,TGTGCCAGCAGCTTAGCAGGGGGCGGCTACACCTTC,CASSLAGGGYTF
TRBV6-5,TRBJ1-5,TRBD1,.,TGTGCCAGCAGTTGGGGGACAGGGGATCAGCCCCAGCATTTT,CASSWGTGDQPQHF
TRBV27,TRBJ2-2,TRBD2,once,TGTGCCACCTCTAGCGGGGTGTTCTTAACCGGGGAGCTGTTTTTT,CATSSGVFLTGELFF
TRBV15,TRBJ1-4,TRBD1,.,TGTGCCACCAGCAGGCAATACCCCGGGACAGGCGCCTCTGCAACTAATGAAAAACTGTTTTTT,CATSRQYPGTGASATNEKLFF
TRBV6-1,TRBJ1-4,.,.,TGTGCCAGCAGTGAAACTCAGTGGGACAACATGGAAAAACTGTTTTTT,CASSETQWDNMEKLFF
TRBV24-1,TRBJ2-1,TRBD2,.,TGTGCCACCAGTGATCAGGCAGCGGGAGGACATGAGCAGTTCTTC,CATSDQAAGGHEQFF
TRBV27,TRBJ2-3,.,few,TGTGCCAGCAGTTTCGACTCAAGGGGTGATACAGATACGCAGTATTTT,CASSFDSRGDTDTQYF
TRBV27,TRBJ2-3,TRBD2,.,TGTGCCAGCAGTTTATCAGCTAGCGGTGGCACAGATACGCAGTATTTT,CASSLSASGGTDTQYF
TRBV10-3,TRBJ2-2,.,.,TGTGCCATCAGCGTGTCCGCCGGGACTTCGAACACCGGGGAGCTGTTTTTT,CAISVSAGTSNTGELFF
TRBV14,TRBJ1-2,.,.,TGTGCCAGCAGCCAAGTCCAGGACATTAGCTATGGCTACACCTTC,CASSQVQDISYGYTF
TRBV7-2,TRBJ2-1,.,few,TGTGCCAGCAGCTCCAGGTTAGCGGCGAGCTCCTACAATGAGCAGTTCTTC,CASSSRLAASSYNEQFF
TRBV5-1,TRBJ1-2,.,.,TGCGCCAGCACCGCAGGTACCAGGGTCCGGGTTGAAGGCTACACCTTC,CASTAGTRVRVEGYTF
TRBV27,TRBJ1-5,.,.,TGTGCCAGCAGAGGAGGGGACAGCAATCAGCCCCAGCATTTT,CASRGGDSNQPQHF
TRBV5-5,TRBJ2-1,TRBD2,.,TGTGCCAGCAGCTTGGCCGTGGGACTAGCGGGAATGAGTGAGCAGTTCTTC,CASSLAVGLAGMSEQFF
TRBV6-1,TRBJ1-6,.,.,TGTGCCAGCAGTGAAACCTCCCAGGGCAATTCACCCCTCCACTTT,CASSETSQGNSPLHF
TRBV19,TRBJ1-2,.,.,TGTGCCAGTACCGTAAGGGCGGGAGGCTACACCTTC,CASTVRAGGYTF
TRBV29-1,TRBJ1-2,.,once,TGCAGCGTCGTGGACAATAACTATGGCTACACCTTC,CSVVDNNYGYTF
TRBV5-4,TRBJ2-2,TRBD2,.,TGTGCCAGCAGCTTGGCCCCCGGGACTAGGTCCGGGGAGCTGTTTTTT,CASSLAPGTRSGELFF
TRBV5-1,TRBJ2-5,TRBD2,.,TGCGCCAGCAGCTCCGGGACTAGCGGGGGGGCGGAAAAGACCCAGTACTTC,CASSSGTSGGAEKTQYF
TRBV25-1,TRBJ1-2,.,.,TGTGCCAGCAGTGGGACAGTGGATGGCTACACCTTC,CASSGTVDGYTF
TRBV19,TRBJ1-5,TRBD1,.,TGTGCCAGTAGTATCCACCGGGACAGGGGGCGCCTGAATCAGCCCCAGCATTTT,CASSIHRDRGRLNQPQHF
TRBV28,TRBJ1-2,.,.,TGTGCCAGCAGTTTAAATCCCAGGGCCTATGGCTACACCTTC,CASSLNPRAYGYTF
TRBV2,TRBJ2-6,.,once,TGTGCCAGCAGTGAACAGGGAATGGCTTCTGGGGCCAACGTCCTGACTTTC,CASSEQGMASGANVLTF